A selection of T cell receptor beta chains follows, all from one sample in a study of blood T cells in healthy people across ages. Using its own MiXCR run on the 5' RACE reads, TCRdb lists one record per CDR3 protein. Of around 700,000 distinct CDR3 sequences listed, around 25% are singletons. These data also formed part of another study, on T cells of mothers and their children.

Sequenced: blood. The source is a boy younger than 18 in good health. The CDR3 runs from the conserved cysteine through the conserved F or W. Each record gives: V gene, CDR3 length, J gene, D gene, clone size, CDR3 DNA, CDR3 protein. A D gene is named only where the DNA matches it firmly. The size of a clone is reported for some rows only, either as once, few or many, or as a class for expanded clones.

v_gene: TRBV5-5; len: 18; j_gene: TRBJ2-1; d_gene: TRBD2; abundance: -; CDR3nt: TGTGCCAGCAGCCCGACTAGCGGCCGAACACACTCCTACAATGAGCAGTTCTTC; CDR3aa: CASSPTSGRTHSYNEQFF
v_gene: TRBV20-1; len: 18; j_gene: TRBJ1-2; d_gene: -; abundance: -; CDR3nt: TGCAGTGCTAGAGAACCGTATTTTAATCGACAGACCGACTATGGCTACACCTTC; CDR3aa: CSAREPYFNRQTDYGYTF
v_gene: TRBV5-5; len: 15; j_gene: TRBJ2-5; d_gene: TRBD2; abundance: -; CDR3nt: TGTGCCAGCAGCTTCCGCCTACTAGCGATCGAGACCCAGTACTTC; CDR3aa: CASSFRLLAIETQYF
v_gene: TRBV11-2; len: 13; j_gene: TRBJ1-2; d_gene: -; abundance: -; CDR3nt: TGCGCCGGCAGCTTAGTTTCTGGGTATGGCTACACCTTC; CDR3aa: CAGSLVSGYGYTF
v_gene: TRBV7-2; len: 15; j_gene: TRBJ2-5; d_gene: -; abundance: -; CDR3nt: TGTGCCAGCAGCCCCCGGCAGGGGCTAGGAGAGACCCAGTACTTC; CDR3aa: CASSPRQGLGETQYF
v_gene: TRBV5-1; len: 13; j_gene: TRBJ1-4; d_gene: -; abundance: -; CDR3nt: TGCGCCAGCAGCTTGGACACGGGAGAAAAACTGTTTTTT; CDR3aa: CASSLDTGEKLFF
v_gene: TRBV20-1; len: 12; j_gene: TRBJ1-2; d_gene: TRBD1; abundance: -; CDR3nt: TGCAGTGCTGAAACAGGGGGCGGCGGCTACACCTTC; CDR3aa: CSAETGGGGYTF
v_gene: TRBV24-1; len: 14; j_gene: TRBJ1-5; d_gene: -; abundance: few; CDR3nt: TGTGCCACCAGTGATTCCAAGGGTCCGTTGCCCCAGCATTTT; CDR3aa: CATSDSKGPLPQHF
v_gene: TRBV24-1; len: 13; j_gene: TRBJ1-4; d_gene: -; abundance: few; CDR3nt: TGTGCCACCAGTGACCAGGGGAATGAAAAACTGTTTTTT; CDR3aa: CATSDQGNEKLFF
v_gene: TRBV7-7; len: 17; j_gene: TRBJ2-3; d_gene: TRBD2; abundance: -; CDR3nt: TGTGCTAGCAGCCCACTAGAGGCTAGCGGGGGGCCAGTTACGCAGTATTTT; CDR3aa: CASSPLEASGGPVTQYF